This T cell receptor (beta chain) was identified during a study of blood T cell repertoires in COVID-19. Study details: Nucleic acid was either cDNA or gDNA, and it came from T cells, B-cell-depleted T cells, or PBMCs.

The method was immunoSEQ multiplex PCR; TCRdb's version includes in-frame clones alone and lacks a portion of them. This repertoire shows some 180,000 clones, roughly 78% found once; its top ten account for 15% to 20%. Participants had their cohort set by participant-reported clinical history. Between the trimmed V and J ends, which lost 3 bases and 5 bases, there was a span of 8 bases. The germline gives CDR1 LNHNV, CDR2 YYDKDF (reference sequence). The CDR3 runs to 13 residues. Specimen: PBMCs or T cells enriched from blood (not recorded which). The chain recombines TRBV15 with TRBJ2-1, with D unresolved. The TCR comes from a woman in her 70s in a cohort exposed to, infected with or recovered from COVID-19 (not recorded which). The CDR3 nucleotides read TGTGCCACCAGCAGGAGTGTCAACAATGAGCAGTTCTTC. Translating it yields CATSRSVNNEQFF.